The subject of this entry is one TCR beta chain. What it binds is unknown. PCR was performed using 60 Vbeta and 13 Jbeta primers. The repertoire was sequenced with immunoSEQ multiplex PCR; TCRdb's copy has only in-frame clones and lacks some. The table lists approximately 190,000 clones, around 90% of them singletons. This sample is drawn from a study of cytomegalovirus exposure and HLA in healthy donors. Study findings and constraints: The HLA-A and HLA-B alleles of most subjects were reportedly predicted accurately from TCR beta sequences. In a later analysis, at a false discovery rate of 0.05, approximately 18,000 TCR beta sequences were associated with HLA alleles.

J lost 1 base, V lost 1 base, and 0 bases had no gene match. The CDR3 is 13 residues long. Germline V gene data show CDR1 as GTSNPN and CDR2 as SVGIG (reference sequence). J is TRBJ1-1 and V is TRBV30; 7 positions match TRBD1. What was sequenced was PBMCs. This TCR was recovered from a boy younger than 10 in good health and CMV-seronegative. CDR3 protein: CAWSGTGNTEAFF. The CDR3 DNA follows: TGTGCCTGGAGTGGGACAGGGAACACTGAAGCTTTCTTT.